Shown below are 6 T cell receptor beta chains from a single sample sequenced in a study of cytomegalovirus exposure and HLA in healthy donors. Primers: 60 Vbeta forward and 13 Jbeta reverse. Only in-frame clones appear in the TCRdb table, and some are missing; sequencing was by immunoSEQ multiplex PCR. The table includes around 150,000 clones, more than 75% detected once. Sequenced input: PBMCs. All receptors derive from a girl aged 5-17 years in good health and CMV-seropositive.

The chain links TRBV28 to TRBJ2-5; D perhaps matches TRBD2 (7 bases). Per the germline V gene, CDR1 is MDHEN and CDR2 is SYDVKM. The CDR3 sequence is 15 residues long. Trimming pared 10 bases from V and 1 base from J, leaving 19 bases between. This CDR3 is CAIQRGGLRQETQYF. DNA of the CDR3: TGTGCCATCCAAAGGGGGGGGCTTCGCCAAGAGACCCAGTACTTC.

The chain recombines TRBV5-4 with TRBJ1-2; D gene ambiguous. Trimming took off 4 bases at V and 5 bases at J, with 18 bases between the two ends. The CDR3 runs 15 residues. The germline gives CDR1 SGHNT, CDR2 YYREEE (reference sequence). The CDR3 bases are TGTGCCAGCAGCCCCATCGGGGAGAGTGGGTATGGCTACACCTTC. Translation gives CASSPIGESGYGYTF.

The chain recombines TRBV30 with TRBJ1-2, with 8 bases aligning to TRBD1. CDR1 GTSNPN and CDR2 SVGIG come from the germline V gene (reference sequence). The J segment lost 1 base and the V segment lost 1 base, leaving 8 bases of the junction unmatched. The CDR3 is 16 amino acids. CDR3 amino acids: CAWSAHGTGDNYGYTF. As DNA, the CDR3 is TGTGCCTGGAGTGCACATGGGACAGGAGATAACTATGGCTACACCTTC.

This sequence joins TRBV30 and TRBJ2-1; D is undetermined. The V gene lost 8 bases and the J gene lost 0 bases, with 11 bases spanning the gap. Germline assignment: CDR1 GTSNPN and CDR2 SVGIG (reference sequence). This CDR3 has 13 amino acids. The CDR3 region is CAGRVRSYNEQFF. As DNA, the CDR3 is TGTGCCGGCCGGGTACGCTCCTACAATGAGCAGTTCTTC.

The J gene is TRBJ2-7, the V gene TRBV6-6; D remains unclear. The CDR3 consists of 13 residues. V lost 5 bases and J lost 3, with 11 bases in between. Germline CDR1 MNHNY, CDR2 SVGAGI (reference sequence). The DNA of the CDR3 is TGTGCCAGCAGTATCTCGAGAGACTACGAGCAGTACTTC. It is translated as CASSISRDYEQYF.

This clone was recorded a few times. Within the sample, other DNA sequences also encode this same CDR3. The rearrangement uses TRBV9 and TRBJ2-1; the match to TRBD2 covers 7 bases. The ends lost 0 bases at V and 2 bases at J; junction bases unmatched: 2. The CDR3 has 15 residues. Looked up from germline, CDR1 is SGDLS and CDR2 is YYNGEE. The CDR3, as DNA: TGTGCCAGCAGCGTAGCGGGAGGACCCTACAATGAGCAGTTCTTC. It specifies CASSVAGGPYNEQFF.